Below, 25 T cell receptor beta chains from the same sample are listed, as sequenced in a study of regulatory T cells in long-lasting Graves disease. HTBI primers from iRepertoire and Arm-PCR of CDR3 regions yielded the TCR beta libraries. TCRdb re-derived calls from the multiplex PCR reads in MiXCR, one entry per CDR3 protein. The sample holds roughly 300,000 distinct CDR3 sequences, around 20% seen once. Time point specified: persistent/refractory GD, antithyroid drugs over 5 years with positive TRAb. The TCR library used RNA extracted from PBMCs. This sample comprised peripheral blood mononuclear cells (PBMCs), obtained when the disease was refractory, from a patient treated with antithyroid drugs. All receptors come from a female donor with Graves disease.

In the case of this clonotype: A much more abundant neighbour one base away suggests this may be a read error. This rearrangement joins TRBV5-1 to TRBJ1-2; no clear D. This CDR3 spans 13 amino acids. Germline assignment: CDR1 SGHRS and CDR2 YFSETQ. CDR3 residues: CASSLPGAYGHTF. CDR3 coding DNA: TGCGCCAGCAGCTTGCCCGGAGCCTATGGCCACACCTTC. The full variable domain, rest sourced from reference TRBV5-1 and TRBJ1-2, is KAGVTQTPRYLIKTRGQQVTLSCSPISGHRSVSWYQQTPGQGLQFLFEYFSETQRNKGNFPGRFSGRQFSNSRSEMNVSTLELGDSALYLCASSLPGAYGHTFGSGTRLTVV.

In its sample, this clonotype was seen a few times. The chain joins TRBV25-1 to TRBJ1-5, with D unclear. Germline CDR1 and CDR2: MGHDK and SYGVNS. V lost 3 bases and J lost 2, with 11 bases in between. The length of the CDR3 is 15 residues. CDR3 coding DNA: TGTGCCAGCAGTGAGGGTGGACGGGGCAATCAGCCCCAGCATTTT. It codes for CASSEGGRGNQPQHF.

This clonotype was recorded a few times. The chain recombines TRBV5-1 with TRBJ1-2; 12 bases fit TRBD1. Per the germline V gene, CDR1 is SGHRS and CDR2 is YFSETQ. This CDR3 region has 15 residues. V shed 4 bases, J shed 2 bases, and the junction held 3 bases outside the gene matches. The CDR3 bases are TGCGCCAGCAGCCGGGACAGGGGGCGGAACTATGGCTACACCTTC. It codes for CASSRDRGRNYGYTF. Full variable domain (outside the CDR3, taken from reference TRBV5-1 and TRBJ1-2): KAGVTQTPRYLIKTRGQQVTLSCSPISGHRSVSWYQQTPGQGLQFLFEYFSETQRNKGNFPGRFSGRQFSNSRSEMNVSTLELGDSALYLCASSRDRGRNYGYTFGSGTRLTVV.

The gene calls are TRBV3-1 and TRBJ2-7; a possible D gene is TRBD1 (6 bases). The germline gives CDR1 LGHDT, CDR2 YNNKEL (reference sequence). The CDR3 totals 17 residues. V shed 3 bases and J shed 1 base, with 19 bases lying between them. This chain's CDR3 is CASSQIPGTPYSYEQYF. The CDR3 nucleotides read TGTGCCAGCAGCCAGATTCCCGGGACACCTTATTCCTACGAGCAGTACTTC.

In its sample, this clonotype was seen many times. The genes are TRBV18 and TRBJ2-4, with 7 bases matching TRBD2. V lost 4 bases, J lost 8 bases, and 11 bases stayed unmatched. The CDR3 loop spans 15 amino acids. Germline V CDR1 and CDR2: KGHSH, LQKENI. CDR3 protein: CASSQFVGTTDIQYF. The DNA for the CDR3 is TGTGCCAGCTCACAATTCGTTGGGACTACGGACATTCAGTACTTC.

The genes are TRBV4-3 and TRBJ1-4; D perhaps matches TRBD1 (6 bases). The CDR3 contains 16 residues. V lost 0 bases and J 6 bases, leaving 14 bases between the germline ends. Germline-derived CDR1 and CDR2 are LGHNA and YSLEER. This chain's CDR3 is CASSQETRGWDEKLFF. The DNA of the CDR3 is TGCGCCAGCAGCCAAGAAACCAGGGGATGGGATGAAAAACTGTTTTTT.

Ten or more counts support this clonotype. The chain carries TRBV2 and TRBJ1-5; no firm D call. V was clipped by 7 bases and J by 0 bases, with 10 bases between them. The CDR3 sequence is 14 residues long. Looked up from germline, CDR1 is SNHLY and CDR2 is FYNNEI. The CDR3 coding sequence is TGTGCCAGCATGCAGGCGAATAGCAATCAGCCCCAGCATTTT. Translated, it gives CASMQANSNQPQHF.

With regard to this clonotype: A much more abundant neighbour one base away suggests this may be a read error. The rearrangement uses TRBV29-1 and TRBJ1-2; 10 nucleotides align to TRBD1. Germline V gene sequence: CDR1 SQVTM, CDR2 ANQGSEA. The CDR3 sequence is 12 residues long. CDR3: CSVGDRGYDYTF. The CDR3 DNA reads TGCAGCGTTGGGGACAGGGGCTATGACTACACCTTC.

This clonotype was seen a handful of times. V is TRBV24-1 and J is TRBJ1-2, with D hard to call. CDR1 and CDR2 (germline): KGHDR, SFDVKD. The V end was cut by 10 bases, the J end by 4 bases, with 18 bases between. The CDR3 sequence is 14 residues long. The chain's CDR3 is CATSGGLSSYGYTF. DNA of the CDR3: TGTGCCACATCCGGCGGCCTCTCCTCCTATGGCTACACCTTC.

This clonotype was counted only a few times. J is TRBJ1-1 and V is TRBV10-3; D may be TRBD1 (5 bases). Germline CDR1 ENHRY, CDR2 SYGVKD. The V and J ends lost 9 bases and 1 base respectively, with 15 bases between them. The CDR3 spans 14 residues. In nucleotides, the CDR3 is TGTGCCATTTCTCGAGGTACAGGGAACACTGAAGCTTTCTTT. This gives the protein CAISRGTGNTEAFF.

In this sample, this clonotype turned up many times. This chain joins TRBV2 and TRBJ2-5; tentative D call: TRBD2 (6 bases). With 3 bases removed from V and 7 bases from J, the gap between germline ends came to 15 bases. The CDR3 is 14 amino acids. Germline CDR1 SNHLY, CDR2 FYNNEI. CDR3 protein: CASSELGLLATQYF. CDR3 DNA: TGTGCCAGCAGTGAGCTGGGACTTTTAGCGACCCAGTACTTC. Full variable domain (rest looked up from reference TRBV2 and TRBJ2-5): EPEVTQTPSHQVTQMGQEVILRCVPISNHLYFYWYRQILGQKVEFLVSFYNNEISEKSEIFDDQFSVERPDGSNFTLKIRSTKLEDSAMYFCASSELGLLATQYFGPGTRLLVL.

This clonotype appeared many times. The gene calls are TRBV6-1 and TRBJ1-5; maybe TRBD1 (5 bases). Germline lookup yields CDR1 MNHNS and CDR2 SASEGT. The V end was cut by 6 bases, the J end by 3 bases, with 9 bases between. There are 13 residues in the CDR3. As DNA, the CDR3 is TGTGCCAGCAGGGGACGGCTCAATCAGCCCCAGCATTTT. Encoded protein: CASRGRLNQPQHF.

This clonotype was detected a few times. This chain connects TRBV6-1 to TRBJ1-4, with D perhaps TRBD1 (5 bases). The V end lost 6 bases, the J end lost 4 bases, and 9 bases lay between the germline ends. Germline CDR1 is MNHNS and CDR2 is SASEGT. The CDR3 loop spans 13 amino acids. This chain's CDR3 is CASRPTVNEKLFF. DNA of the CDR3: TGTGCCAGCAGGCCGACAGTTAATGAAAAACTGTTTTTT.

The table lists this clonotype with many counts. The chain uses TRBV6-1 and TRBJ2-7, with 9 bases that match TRBD1. The CDR3 runs to 16 residues. The V segment lost 2 bases and the J segment 3 bases; nucleotides outside the gene matches: 8. CDR1 MNHNS and CDR2 SASEGT come from the germline V gene. The CDR3 nucleotides read TGTGCCAGCAGTGAATCCGGCGGGACAGGGTACTACGAGCAGTACTTC. Translated: CASSESGGTGYYEQYF.

On this clonotype: A much larger clone lies one base from this, so it may be a read error. The chain couples TRBV2 to TRBJ1-2; D gene unclear. Trimming stripped 8 bases from V and 8 bases from J, with 12 bases between. Per germline, CDR1 SNHLY and CDR2 FYNNEI. This CDR3 region has 11 residues. The CDR3 sequence is CASGGSGGYTF. CDR3 DNA: TGTGCCAGCGGAGGGAGTGGGGGCTACACCTTC.

This clonotype was observed a handful of times. V is TRBV30 and J is TRBJ1-5; D remains ambiguous. Trimming pared 0 bases from V and 6 bases from J, leaving 12 bases between. Germline lookup yields CDR1 GTSNPN and CDR2 SVGIG (reference sequence). The CDR3 sequence is 14 residues long. This CDR3 is CAWSVGFTSQPQHF. CDR3 DNA sequence: TGTGCCTGGAGTGTAGGGTTTACGAGTCAGCCCCAGCATTTT.

The CDR3 sequence: CASSPKTGTSGANVLTF. Written as DNA, the CDR3 is TGCGCCAGCAGCCCAAAGACAGGAACCTCTGGGGCCAACGTCCTGACTTTC. The chain employs TRBV5-1 and TRBJ2-6; D may be TRBD1 (6 bases). The ends were cut back, 4 bases at V and 0 bases at J, with 14 bases in the middle. The CDR3 loop spans 17 amino acids. In germline, CDR1 is SGHRS, CDR2 YFSETQ.

In this sample, this clonotype turned up a few times. The V call is TRBV12-3 or TRBV12-4, the J call TRBJ1-1; 11 nucleotides line up with TRBD1. The CDR3 has 15 residues. V shed 3 bases and J 5 bases; nucleotides not matched to a gene: 5. CDR3 amino acids: CASSFSGQGVTEAFF. CDR3 in DNA: TGTGCCAGCAGTTTTTCGGGACAGGGGGTTACTGAAGCTTTCTTT.

The chain uses TRBV9 and TRBJ1-1; D possibly corresponds to TRBD1 (6 bases). CDR1 is SGDLS and CDR2 is YYNGEE in the germline V gene. This CDR3 is 15 amino acids long. Trimming pared 0 bases from V and 7 bases from J, leaving 16 bases between. This CDR3 is CASSVVPGAGVEAFF. The DNA for the CDR3 is TGTGCCAGCAGCGTAGTCCCGGGGGCTGGGGTTGAAGCTTTCTTT.

This clonotype was detected ten times or more. The genes are TRBV5-1 and TRBJ2-7, with 8 bases fitting TRBD1. Germline V gives CDR1 SGHRS, CDR2 YFSETQ. CDR3 length: 14 residues. Germline trimming cut 9 bases from V and 3 bases from J; bases unmatched to any gene: 11. DNA of the CDR3: TGCGCCACCCAAAACCGGGACAGGAGCTACGAGCAGTACTTC. It yields the protein CATQNRDRSYEQYF.

In this sample, this clonotype turned up a few times. The J gene is TRBJ1-4, the V gene TRBV15; 9 nucleotides line up with TRBD1. Germline-derived CDR1 and CDR2 are LNHNV and YYDKDF (reference sequence). The CDR3 is 14 amino acids. J was trimmed by 10 bases and V by 4 bases; bases with no gene match: 7. The CDR3 DNA follows: TGTGCCACCAGCACGAGGACAGGGGAAGGAAAACTGTTTTTT. Amino acid sequence: CATSTRTGEGKLFF.

The V and J genes are TRBV20-1 and TRBJ2-3; TRBD2 aligns across 11 bases. The CDR3 is made up of 15 amino acids. The V gene's germline CDR1 is DFQATT and CDR2 SNEGSKA (reference sequence). V lost 5 bases to trimming and J lost 8 bases; unmatched junction nucleotides: 12. CDR3 DNA: TGCAGTGCTGTTATGTCGACTAGCGGGGAACTTACGCAGTATTTT. It yields the protein CSAVMSTSGELTQYF.

This chain joins TRBV28 and TRBJ2-2; 10 bases fit TRBD1. V lost 6 bases, J lost 2 bases, and 6 bases stayed unmatched. The CDR3 is made up of 16 amino acids. Germline V gene data show CDR1 as MDHEN and CDR2 as SYDVKM. The chain's CDR3 is CASRPDRGRNTGELFF. As DNA, the CDR3 is TGTGCCAGCAGGCCCGACAGGGGGCGAAACACCGGGGAGCTGTTTTTT.

This clonotype was seen only a few times. This rearrangement joins TRBV6-1 to TRBJ1-2; TRBD1 matches 8 bases. J was trimmed by 8 bases and V by 4 bases; bases with no gene match: 9. Germline CDR1 and CDR2: MNHNS and SASEGT. The CDR3 is 14 amino acids. The CDR3 sequence: CASSARTGLRGYTF. In DNA, the CDR3 is TGTGCCAGCAGTGCCCGGACAGGGCTTCGGGGCTACACCTTC.

The table lists this clonotype with a count of one. The chain joins TRBV19 to TRBJ1-1, with no clear D. The CDR3 has 14 amino acids. The ends were cut back, 2 bases at V and 2 bases at J, with 9 bases in the middle. CDR1 and CDR2 (germline): LNHDA, SQIVND (reference sequence). The CDR3: CASSIREGNTEAFF. CDR3 nucleotide sequence: TGTGCCAGTAGTATAAGGGAAGGAAACACTGAAGCTTTCTTT.